The clone carrying this T cell receptor (beta chain) was observed once. This entry comes from a study of blood T cells in healthy people across ages. Sample-barcoded 5' priming and a J-beta primer mix drove a second PCR of roughly 7 to 11 cycles. TCRdb fed the 5' RACE reads into MiXCR, producing one record per CDR3 protein. Of about 900,000 distinct CDR3 sequences in the sample, about 59% were seen once. The CDR3 extends over 14 amino acids. Trimming removed 5 bases from V and 5 bases from J, with 13 bases in between. CDR1 MNHEY and CDR2 SVGAGI come from the germline V gene. This TCR was recovered from a young man in good health. The sequenced sample was blood. The chain links TRBV6-5 to TRBJ1-5; no firm D call. The DNA of the CDR3 is TGTGCCAGCAGTAGAAGGGCAGGACATCAGCCCCAGCATTTT. Translated, it gives CASSRRAGHQPQHF.